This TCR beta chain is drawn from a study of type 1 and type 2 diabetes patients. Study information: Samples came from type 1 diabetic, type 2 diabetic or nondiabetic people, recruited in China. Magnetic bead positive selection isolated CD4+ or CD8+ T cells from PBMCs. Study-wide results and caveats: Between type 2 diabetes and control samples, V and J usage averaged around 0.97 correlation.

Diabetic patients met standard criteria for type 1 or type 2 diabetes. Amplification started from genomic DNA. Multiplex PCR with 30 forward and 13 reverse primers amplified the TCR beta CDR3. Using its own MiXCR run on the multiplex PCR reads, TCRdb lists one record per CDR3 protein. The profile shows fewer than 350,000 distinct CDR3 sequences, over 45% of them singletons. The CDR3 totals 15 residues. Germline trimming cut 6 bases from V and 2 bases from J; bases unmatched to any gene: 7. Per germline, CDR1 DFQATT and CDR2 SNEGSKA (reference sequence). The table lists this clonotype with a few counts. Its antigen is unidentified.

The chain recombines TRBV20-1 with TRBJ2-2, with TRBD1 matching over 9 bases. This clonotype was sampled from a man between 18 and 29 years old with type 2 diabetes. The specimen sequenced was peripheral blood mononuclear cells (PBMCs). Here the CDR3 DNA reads TGCAGTGCGACGGACAGGGGTGGCAACACCGGGGAGCTGTTTTTT. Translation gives CSATDRGGNTGELFF.